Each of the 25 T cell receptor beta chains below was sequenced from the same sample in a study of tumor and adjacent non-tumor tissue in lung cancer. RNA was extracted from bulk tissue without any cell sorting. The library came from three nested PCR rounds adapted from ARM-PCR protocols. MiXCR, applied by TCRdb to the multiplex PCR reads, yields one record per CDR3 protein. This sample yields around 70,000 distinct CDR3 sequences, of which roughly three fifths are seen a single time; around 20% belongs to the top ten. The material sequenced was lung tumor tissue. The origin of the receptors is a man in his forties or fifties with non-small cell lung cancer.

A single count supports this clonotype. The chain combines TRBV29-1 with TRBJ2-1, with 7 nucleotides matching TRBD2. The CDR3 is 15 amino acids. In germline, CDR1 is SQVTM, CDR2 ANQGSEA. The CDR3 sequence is CNLELLVGGQNEQFF. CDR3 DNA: TGCAACCTCGAACTTCTAGTGGGAGGGCAGAATGAGCAGTTCTTC.

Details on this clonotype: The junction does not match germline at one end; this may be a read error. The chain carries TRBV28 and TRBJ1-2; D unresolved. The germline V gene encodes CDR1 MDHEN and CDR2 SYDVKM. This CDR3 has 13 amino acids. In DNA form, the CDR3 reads TGTGCCAGCTCTTACTGGGGTTCCTATGGCTACGCCTTC. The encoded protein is CASSYWGSYGYAF.

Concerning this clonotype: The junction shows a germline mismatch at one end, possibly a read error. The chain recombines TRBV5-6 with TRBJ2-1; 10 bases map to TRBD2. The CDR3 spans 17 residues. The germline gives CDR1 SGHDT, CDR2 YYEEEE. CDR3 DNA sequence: TGTGCCAGTAGCTTTGGGCTAGCGGGAGCCTCCTACAATGAGCGGTTCTTC. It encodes CASSFGLAGASYNERFF.

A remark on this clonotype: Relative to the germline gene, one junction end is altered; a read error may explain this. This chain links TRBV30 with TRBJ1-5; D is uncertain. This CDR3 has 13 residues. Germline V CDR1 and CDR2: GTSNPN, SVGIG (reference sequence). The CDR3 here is CVWSKDSNQPQHF. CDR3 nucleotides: TGTGTCTGGAGTAAGGATAGCAATCAGCCCCAGCATTTT.

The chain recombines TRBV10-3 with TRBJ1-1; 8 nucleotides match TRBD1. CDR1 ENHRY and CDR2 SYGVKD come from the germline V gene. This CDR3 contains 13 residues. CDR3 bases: TGTACCACCTGGACAGGGATGAACACTGAAGCTTTCTTT. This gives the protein CTTWTGMNTEAFF.

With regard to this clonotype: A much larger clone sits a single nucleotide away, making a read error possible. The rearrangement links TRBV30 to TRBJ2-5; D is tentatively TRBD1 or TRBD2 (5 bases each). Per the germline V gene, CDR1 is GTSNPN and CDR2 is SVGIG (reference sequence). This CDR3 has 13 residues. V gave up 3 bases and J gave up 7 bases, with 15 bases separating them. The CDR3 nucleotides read TGTGCCTGGAGGACCGCGCCGAGGGGGACCCAGTACTTC. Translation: CAWRTAPRGTQYF.

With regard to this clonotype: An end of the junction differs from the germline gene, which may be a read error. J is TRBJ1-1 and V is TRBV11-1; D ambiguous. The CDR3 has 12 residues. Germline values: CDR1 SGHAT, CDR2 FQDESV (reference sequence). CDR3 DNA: TGTCCCAGCAACTTAGCGAGGAGTGAAGCTTTCTTT. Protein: CPSNLARSEAFF. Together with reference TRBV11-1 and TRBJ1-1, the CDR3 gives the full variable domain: EAEVAQSPRYKITEKSQAVAFWCDPISGHATLYWYRQILGQGPELLVQFQDESVVDDSQLPKDRFSAERLKGVDSTLKIQPAELGDSAMYLCPSNLARSEAFFGQGTRLTVV.

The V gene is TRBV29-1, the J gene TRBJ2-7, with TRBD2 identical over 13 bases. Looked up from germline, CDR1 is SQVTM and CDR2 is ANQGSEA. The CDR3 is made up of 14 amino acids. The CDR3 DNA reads TGCAGTCCAAGGACTAGCGGGAGCATCTACGAGCAGTACTTC. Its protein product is CSPRTSGSIYEQYF.

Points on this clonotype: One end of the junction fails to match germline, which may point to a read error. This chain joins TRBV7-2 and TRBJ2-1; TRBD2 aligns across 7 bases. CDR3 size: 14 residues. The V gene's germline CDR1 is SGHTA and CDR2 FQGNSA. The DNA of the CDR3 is TGTGCCAGCAGCTCTACAAGCGGGATCAATGAGCAGTCCTTC. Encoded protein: CASSSTSGINEQSF. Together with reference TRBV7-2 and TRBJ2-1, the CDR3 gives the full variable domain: GAGVSQSPSNKVTEKGKDVELRCDPISGHTALYWYRQSLGQGLEFLIYFQGNSAPDKSGLPSDRFSAERTGGSVSTLTIQRTQQEDSAVYLCASSSTSGINEQSFGPGTRLTVL.

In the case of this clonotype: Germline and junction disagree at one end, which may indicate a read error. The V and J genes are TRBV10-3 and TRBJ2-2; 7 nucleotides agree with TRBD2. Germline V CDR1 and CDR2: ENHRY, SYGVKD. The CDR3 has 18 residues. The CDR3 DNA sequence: TGTGCCATTAGTGAGCGGGGATTCGGACCTACGAACACAGGGGAGCTGTTTTTT. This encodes CAISERGFGPTNTGELFF.

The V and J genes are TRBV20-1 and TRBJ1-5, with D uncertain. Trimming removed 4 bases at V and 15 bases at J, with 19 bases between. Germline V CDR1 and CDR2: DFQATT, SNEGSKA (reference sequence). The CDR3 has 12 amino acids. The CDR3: CSATRDYQSRHF. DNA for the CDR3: TGCAGTGCTACCAGAGATTATCAGTCCCGGCATTTT.

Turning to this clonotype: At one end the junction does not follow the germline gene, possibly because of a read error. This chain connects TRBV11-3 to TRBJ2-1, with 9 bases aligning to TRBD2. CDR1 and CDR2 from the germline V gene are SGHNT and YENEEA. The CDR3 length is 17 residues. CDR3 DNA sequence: TGTGCCAGCACCTTAGGGGTTAGCGGGGGACCTAGCGATGAGCAGTTTTTC. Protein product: CASTLGVSGGPSDEQFF. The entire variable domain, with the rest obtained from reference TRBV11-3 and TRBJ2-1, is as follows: EAGVVQSPRYKIIEKKQPVAFWCNPISGHNTLYWYLQNLGQGPELLIRYENEEAVDDSQLPKDRFSAERLKGVDSTLKIQPAELGDSAVYLCASTLGVSGGPSDEQFFGPGTRLTVL.

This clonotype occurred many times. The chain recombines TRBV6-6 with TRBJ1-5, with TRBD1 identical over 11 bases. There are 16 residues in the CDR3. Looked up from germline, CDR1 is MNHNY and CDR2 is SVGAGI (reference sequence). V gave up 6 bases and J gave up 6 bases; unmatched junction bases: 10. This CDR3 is CASRQTGQGAVQPQHF. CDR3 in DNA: TGTGCCAGCAGGCAAACTGGACAGGGGGCCGTTCAGCCCCAGCATTTT.

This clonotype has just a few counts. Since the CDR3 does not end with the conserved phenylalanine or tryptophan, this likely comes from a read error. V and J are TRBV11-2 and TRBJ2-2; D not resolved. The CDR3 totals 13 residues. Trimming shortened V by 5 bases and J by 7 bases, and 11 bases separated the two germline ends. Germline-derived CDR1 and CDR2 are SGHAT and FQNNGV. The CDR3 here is CASSLSHGGELFL. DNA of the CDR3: TGTGCCAGCAGCCTAAGTCACGGCGGGGAGCTGTTTCTT.

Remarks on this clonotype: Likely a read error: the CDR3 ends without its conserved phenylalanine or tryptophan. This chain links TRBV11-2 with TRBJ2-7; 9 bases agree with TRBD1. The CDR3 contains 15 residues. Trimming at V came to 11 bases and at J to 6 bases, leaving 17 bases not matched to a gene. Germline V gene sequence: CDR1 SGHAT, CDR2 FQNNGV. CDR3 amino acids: CACNFYRTGVSEQYL. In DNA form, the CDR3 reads TGTGCCTGCAACTTTTACCGGACAGGGGTATCCGAGCAGTACCTC.

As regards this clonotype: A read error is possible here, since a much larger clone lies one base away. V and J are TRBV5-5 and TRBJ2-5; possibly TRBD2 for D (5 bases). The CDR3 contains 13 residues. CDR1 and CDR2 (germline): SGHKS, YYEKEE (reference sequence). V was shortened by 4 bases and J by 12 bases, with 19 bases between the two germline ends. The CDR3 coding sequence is TGTGCCAGCAGCGTTATCCTGGCTCAGGAGGAGTACTTC. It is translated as CASSVILAQEEYF.

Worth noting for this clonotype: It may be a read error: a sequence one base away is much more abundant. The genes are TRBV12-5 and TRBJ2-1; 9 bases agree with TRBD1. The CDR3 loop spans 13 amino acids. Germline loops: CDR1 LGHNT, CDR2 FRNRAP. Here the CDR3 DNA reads TGTGCTAGTAGCCGACAGGGGGGTAATGAGCACTTCTTC. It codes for CASSRQGGNEHFF.

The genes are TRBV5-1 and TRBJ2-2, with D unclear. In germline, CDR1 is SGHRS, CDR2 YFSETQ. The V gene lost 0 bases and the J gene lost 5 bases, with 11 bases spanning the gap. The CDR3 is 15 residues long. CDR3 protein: CASSLVIVSTGELFF. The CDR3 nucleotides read TGCGCCAGCAGCTTGGTAATAGTATCGACCGGGGAGCTGTTTTTT.

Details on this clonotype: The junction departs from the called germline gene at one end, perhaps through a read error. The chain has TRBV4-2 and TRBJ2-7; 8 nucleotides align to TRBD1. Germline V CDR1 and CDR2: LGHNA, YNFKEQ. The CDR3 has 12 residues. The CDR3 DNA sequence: TGTGCCACCGGGCAGGGGGCTTACGAGAAGTACTTC. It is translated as CATGQGAYEKYF.

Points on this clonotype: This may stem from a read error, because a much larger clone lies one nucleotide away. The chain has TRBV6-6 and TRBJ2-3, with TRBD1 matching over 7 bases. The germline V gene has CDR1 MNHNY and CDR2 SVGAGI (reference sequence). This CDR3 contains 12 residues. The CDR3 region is CASAAGTDTLYF. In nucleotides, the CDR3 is TGTGCCAGTGCCGCCGGGACAGATACGCTGTATTTT.

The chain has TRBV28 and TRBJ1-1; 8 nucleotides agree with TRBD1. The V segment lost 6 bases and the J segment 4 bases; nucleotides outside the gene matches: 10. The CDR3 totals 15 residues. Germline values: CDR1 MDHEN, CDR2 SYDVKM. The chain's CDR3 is CASSRLTGVSTEAFF. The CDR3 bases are TGTGCCAGCAGCCGACTGACAGGGGTTTCCACTGAAGCTTTCTTT.

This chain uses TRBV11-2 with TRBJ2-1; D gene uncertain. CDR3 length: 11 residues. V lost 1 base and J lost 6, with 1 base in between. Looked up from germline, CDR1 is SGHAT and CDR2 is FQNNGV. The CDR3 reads CASSLANEQFF. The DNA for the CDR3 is TGTGCCAGCAGCTTAGCCAATGAGCAGTTCTTC.

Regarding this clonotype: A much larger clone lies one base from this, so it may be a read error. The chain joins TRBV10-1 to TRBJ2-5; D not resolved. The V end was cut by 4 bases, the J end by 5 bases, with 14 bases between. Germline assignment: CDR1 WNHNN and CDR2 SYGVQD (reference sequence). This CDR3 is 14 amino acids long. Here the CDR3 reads CASSGSQNAETQYF. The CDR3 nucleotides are TGCGCCAGCAGTGGGTCTCAGAATGCGGAGACCCAGTACTTC.

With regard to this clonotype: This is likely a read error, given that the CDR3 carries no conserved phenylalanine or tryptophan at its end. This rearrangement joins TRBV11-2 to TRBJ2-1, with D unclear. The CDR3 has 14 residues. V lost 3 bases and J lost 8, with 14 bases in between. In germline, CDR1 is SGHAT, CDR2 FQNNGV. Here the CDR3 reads CASSLLSLGDEQFV. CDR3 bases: TGTGCCAGCAGCTTGCTTTCTCTTGGGGATGAGCAGTTCGTC.

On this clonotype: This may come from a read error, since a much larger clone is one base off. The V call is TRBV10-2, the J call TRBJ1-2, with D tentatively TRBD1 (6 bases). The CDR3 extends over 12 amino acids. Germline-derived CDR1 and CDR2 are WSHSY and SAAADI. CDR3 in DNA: TGCACCAGCTACCCGGAGGGGGGTGGCTACACCTTC. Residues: CTSYPEGGGYTF.